These 10 T cell receptor beta chains originate from one sample sequenced in a study of Graves' ophthalmopathy and Graves' hyperthyroidism. From RNA, the CDR3 regions of TCR beta chains were amplified and sequenced. Amplification began with first-round RT-PCR using HTBI primers, then second-round multiplex PCR was performed. MiXCR was run by TCRdb on the multiplex PCR reads, yielding one entry per CDR3 protein. The sample consists of 150,000 to 200,000 distinct CDR3 sequences, approximately 40% of them appearing once. Material: peripheral blood. These receptors were taken from a man under 40 with Graves' ophthalmopathy.

The V gene is TRBV30, the J gene TRBJ2-7; the match to TRBD1 covers 7 bases. V was clipped by 0 bases and J by 5 bases; unmatched bases: 7. Per germline, CDR1 GTSNPN and CDR2 SVGIG (reference sequence). The CDR3 is 14 amino acids. For the CDR3, the DNA is TGTGCCTGGAGTGTTTGGACAGGTCCCAACGAGCAGTACTTC. It translates to CAWSVWTGPNEQYF.

The table lists this clonotype with many counts. The CDR3 loop reads CASSRRDRGFHEQYF. Here the CDR3 DNA reads TGTGCCAGCAGTCGCCGGGACAGGGGGTTCCACGAGCAGTACTTC. The genes are TRBV12-3 or TRBV12-4 and TRBJ2-7; 11 nucleotides match TRBD1. With V trimmed by 5 bases and J by 5 bases, 8 bases remained unmatched. The CDR3 is 15 residues long.

There are many counts of this clonotype. The J gene is TRBJ2-7, the V gene TRBV25-1; D is undetermined. Germline values: CDR1 MGHDK, CDR2 SYGVNS. V gave up 4 bases and J gave up 4 bases, with 11 bases separating them. CDR3 size: 13 residues. CDR3 coding DNA: TGTGCCAGCAGTGTAAGTTTTACGTACGAGCAGTACTTC. Protein sequence: CASSVSFTYEQYF.

The chain is built from TRBV6-1 and TRBJ2-7; no definite D call. The germline V gene has CDR1 MNHNS and CDR2 SASEGT. This CDR3 contains 11 residues. Trimming took 7 bases from V and 3 from J, leaving 7 bases between them. The CDR3 loop is CASISNYEQYF. CDR3 sequence (DNA): TGTGCCAGCATCTCTAACTACGAGCAGTACTTC.

The rearrangement uses TRBV12-3 or TRBV12-4 and TRBJ2-2; D gene ambiguous. The CDR3 extends over 13 amino acids. V lost 1 base and J lost 7, with 7 bases in between. The CDR3 DNA is TGTGCCAGCAGTTTAGTCGATTTCGGGGAGCTGTTTTTT. This sequence encodes CASSLVDFGELFF.

There are many counts of this clonotype. V usage is TRBV5-1 and J usage is TRBJ2-2, with D possibly being TRBD1 (6 bases). Germline loops: CDR1 SGHRS, CDR2 YFSETQ. The CDR3 totals 15 residues. Trimming cost V 1 base and J 3 bases, with 10 bases left between them. In nucleotides, the CDR3 is TGCGCCAGCAGCTTGTACAGGACAGACACCGGGGAGCTGTTTTTT. Amino acids: CASSLYRTDTGELFF.

This sequence joins TRBV12-3 or TRBV12-4 and TRBJ2-7, with TRBD2 matching 7 bases. V lost 2 bases and J lost 4; bases outside the gene matches: 11. The CDR3 consists of 16 residues. The CDR3 DNA sequence: TGTGCCAGCAGTTTATCACCTGGGAGGGGATGGTACGAGCAGTACTTC. Residues: CASSLSPGRGWYEQYF.

The genes are TRBV20-1 and TRBJ2-5; TRBD2 agrees at 9 bases. The germline gives CDR1 DFQATT, CDR2 SNEGSKA (reference sequence). The V segment lost 2 bases and the J segment 5 bases; nucleotides outside the gene matches: 15. This CDR3 contains 17 residues. In DNA form, the CDR3 reads TGCAGTGCTAGATTATTTAGCGGGAGAGGAAATACTGAGACCCAGTACTTC. Protein sequence: CSARLFSGRGNTETQYF.

The chain recombines TRBV12-3 or TRBV12-4 with TRBJ2-7, with a weak D call TRBD2 (7 bases). V dropped 6 bases and J dropped 6 bases, with 18 bases sitting between them. This CDR3 spans 14 amino acids. Here the CDR3 DNA reads TGTGCCAGCAGCCAATACGAGGGGGGGGCCGAGCAGTACTTC. Amino acid sequence: CASSQYEGGAEQYF.

This clonotype was detected ten times or more. This sequence joins TRBV20-1 and TRBJ2-4, with D hard to call. Trimming took off 6 bases at V and 0 bases at J, with 9 bases between the two ends. CDR3 length: 13 amino acids. Germline CDR1 reads DFQATT; CDR2 reads SNEGSKA (reference sequence). The CDR3 sequence is CSAPDLAKNIQYF. The DNA of the CDR3 is TGCAGTGCCCCGGACCTAGCCAAAAACATTCAGTACTTC.